The 18 T cell receptor beta chains presented below share a single source sample, sequenced in a study of CD4 T cells in relation to SARS-CoV-2 and coronaviruses. Before the COVID-19 pandemic, during about 2011-2019, CD4+ T cells were taken from unexposed donors. After approximately ten days of culture, CD4+ T cells were isolated. Antigens of these TCRs are unknown. TCRdb's copy holds only in-frame clones and misses some; the assay was immunoSEQ multiplex PCR. The sample gives 25,000 to 30,000 clones, roughly 76% of which show up once; about a sixth is in the top ten. Sequenced: CD4+ T cells from PBMCs, cultured in vitro. The origin of the receptors is a human donor in good health.

This rearrangement joins TRBV6-5 to TRBJ2-7; 8 positions match TRBD2. The J segment lost 5 bases and the V segment lost 0 bases, leaving 6 bases of the junction unmatched. The length of the CDR3 is 15 residues. Germline CDR1 is MNHEY and CDR2 is SVGAGI. CDR3 nucleotides: TGTGCCAGCAGTTACTCTAGCGGGGCGCCTGACGAGCAGTACTTC. Its protein product is CASSYSSGAPDEQYF.

The V and J genes are TRBV7-9 and TRBJ2-3; TRBD2 aligns across 9 bases. The germline CDR1 and CDR2 sequences are SEHNR and FQNEAQ (reference sequence). The CDR3 has 18 residues. V gave up 8 bases and J gave up 2 bases; unmatched junction bases: 17. The CDR3 bases are TGTGCCAGCCCCCCGAAGCCTTTAGCGGGAGTCCCCACAGATACGCAGTATTTT. Residues: CASPPKPLAGVPTDTQYF.

The gene calls are TRBV29-1 and TRBJ2-1; a weak D match, TRBD2 (5 bases). V was trimmed by 5 bases and J by 4 bases, leaving 15 bases between them. The germline CDR1 and CDR2 sequences are SQVTM and ANQGSEA. The CDR3 spans 14 residues. The CDR3 DNA reads TGCAGCGTTCCCACGGAGCGGATATACAATGAGCAGTTCTTC. It specifies CSVPTERIYNEQFF.

The chain recombines TRBV6-2 or TRBV6-3 with TRBJ2-6; D remains unclear. Germline CDR1 MNHEY, CDR2 SVGEGT. Trimming left V 3 bases short and J 0 bases short, with 21 bases between. This CDR3 region has 20 residues. The CDR3 region has the DNA TGTGCCAGCAGTTATCTCGGGCTTTTCGAGCCTAACTCTGGGGCCAACGTCCTGACTTTC. Translation gives CASSYLGLFEPNSGANVLTF.

This chain links TRBV7-9 with TRBJ2-7; 9 nucleotides match TRBD1. With 1 base clipped from V and 1 base from J, the junction kept 5 bases outside the gene matches. Germline loops: CDR1 SEHNR, CDR2 FQNEAQ (reference sequence). The CDR3 runs to 16 residues. The CDR3 bases are TGTGCCAGCAGCTTAGTCGAGACAGGGGGTTCCTACGAGCAGTACTTC. Protein: CASSLVETGGSYEQYF.

This clone was observed once. The V gene is TRBV6-1, the J gene TRBJ1-5; D is perhaps TRBD1 (5 bases). Trimming removed 2 bases from V and 6 bases from J, with 14 bases in between. The CDR3 has 15 amino acids. Germline CDR1 reads MNHNS; CDR2 reads SASEGT. CDR3 nucleotides: TGTGCCAGCAGTGAACAACAGGATTCGGGTCAGCCCCAGCATTTT. Its protein is CASSEQQDSGQPQHF.

This clone was observed a handful of times. In nucleotides, the CDR3 is TGTGCCAGCAGCTTAGACAGGGGGCGTAACACCGGGGAGCTGTTTTTT. Translated, it gives CASSLDRGRNTGELFF. The chain joins TRBV7-9 to TRBJ2-2; 9 nucleotides align to TRBD1. Trimming took 1 base from V and 2 from J; bases not matched to a gene: 2. Per germline, CDR1 SEHNR and CDR2 FQNEAQ (reference sequence). The CDR3 extends over 16 amino acids.

This sequence joins TRBV19 and TRBJ2-2; 9 positions agree with TRBD2. Germline V CDR1 and CDR2: LNHDA, SQIVND (reference sequence). This CDR3 has 16 residues. The trim removed 5 bases at V and 5 bases at J, leaving 9 bases unmatched. The CDR3 DNA is TGTGCCAGTAGTTCCCACGGGCGGGGGGGAACCGGGGAGCTGTTTTTT. Its protein is CASSSHGRGGTGELFF.

This rearrangement joins TRBV24-1 to TRBJ2-2, with D possibly being TRBD2 (6 bases). CDR3 size: 14 residues. Germline CDR1 is KGHDR and CDR2 is SFDVKD. Trimming removed 7 bases at V and 4 bases at J, with 12 bases between. The CDR3 DNA sequence: TGTGCCACCAGCGCCGGGACTTCCACCGGGGAGCTGTTTTTT. This codes for CATSAGTSTGELFF.

This clone has just a few counts. The V gene is TRBV6-5, the J gene TRBJ2-2; 9 bases agree with TRBD2. Germline V lookup: CDR1 MNHEY, CDR2 SVGAGI. The CDR3 contains 14 residues. V trimming: 2 bases; J trimming: 7 bases; junction bases outside the gene matches: 2. The CDR3 spells CASSYGTSNGELFF. DNA of the CDR3: TGTGCCAGCAGTTACGGGACTAGCAACGGGGAGCTGTTTTTT.

The chain combines TRBV2 with TRBJ2-3; D possibly corresponds to TRBD2 (6 bases). V was shortened by 1 base and J by 13 bases, with 12 bases between the two germline ends. The CDR3 covers 12 residues. Germline V gene data show CDR1 as SNHLY and CDR2 as FYNNEI. The CDR3 here is CASSEEGRKKYF. The CDR3 coding sequence is TGTGCCAGCAGTGAAGAAGGGAGGAAAAAGTATTTT.

The count of this clone is one. The chain is built from TRBV11-2 and TRBJ2-3; 9 nucleotides match TRBD2. Trimming took 5 bases from V and 2 from J; bases not matched to a gene: 11. This CDR3 has 17 residues. Germline V gene lookup returns CDR1 SGHAT and CDR2 FQNNGV. The DNA for the CDR3 is TGTGCCAGCAGCGTAAGGGCGGGAGGGGGCCACACAGATACGCAGTATTTT. Protein: CASSVRAGGGHTDTQYF. The full variable domain, its missing parts supplied by reference TRBV11-2 and TRBJ2-3, is EAGVAQSPRYKIIEKRQSVAFWCNPISGHATLYWYQQILGQGPKLLIQFQNNGVVDDSQLPKDRFSAERLKGVDSTLKIQPAKLEDSAVYLCASSVRAGGGHTDTQYFGPGTRLTVL.

The chain combines TRBV11-2 with TRBJ1-2, with D tentatively TRBD1 (6 bases). The CDR3 sequence is 12 residues long. V lost 5 bases and J 8 bases, leaving 12 bases between the germline ends. The germline V gene has CDR1 SGHAT and CDR2 FQNNGV. The CDR3 region is CASSGDRTGYTF. The CDR3 DNA follows: TGTGCCAGCAGCGGAGACAGGACGGGCTACACCTTC.

This clone came up once. This chain links TRBV14 with TRBJ2-7, with TRBD2 identical over 10 bases. V was clipped by 4 bases and J by 3 bases; unmatched bases: 6. CDR1 is SGHDN and CDR2 is FVKESK in the germline V gene. CDR3 length: 15 amino acids. CDR3 protein: CASSPTTSGNYEQYF. The CDR3 bases are TGTGCCAGCAGCCCGACCACTAGCGGGAACTACGAGCAGTACTTC.

The chain couples TRBV5-1 to TRBJ1-6; 8 positions agree with TRBD1. The CDR3 has 14 residues. The V segment lost 4 bases and the J segment 13 bases; nucleotides outside the gene matches: 10. Germline V CDR1 and CDR2: SGHRS, YFSETQ. The DNA for the CDR3 is TGCGCCAGCAGCGACCAGGGACAGGCATTTCCCCTCCACTTT. Protein sequence: CASSDQGQAFPLHF.

V and J are TRBV18 and TRBJ1-3, with unresolved D. The V and J ends lost 1 base and 0 bases respectively, with 4 bases between them. The germline V gene encodes CDR1 KGHSH and CDR2 LQKENI. The CDR3 runs 14 residues. This chain's CDR3 is CASSPQGSGNTIYF. The CDR3, as DNA: TGTGCCAGCTCACCACAGGGCTCTGGAAACACCATATATTTT. The full variable domain, completed using reference TRBV18 and TRBJ1-3, is NAGVMQNPRHLVRRRGQEARLRCSPMKGHSHVYWYRQLPEEGLKFMVYLQKENIIDESGMPKERFSAEFPKEGPSILRIQQVVRGDSAAYFCASSPQGSGNTIYFGEGSWLTVV.

The chain recombines TRBV12-3 or TRBV12-4 with TRBJ2-7; D is uncertain. The V gene lost 3 bases and the J gene lost 2 bases, with 8 bases spanning the gap. This CDR3 comprises 13 residues. The chain's CDR3 is CASSLTDTYEQYF. The CDR3 region has the DNA TGTGCCAGCAGTTTGACGGATACCTACGAGCAGTACTTC.

In this sample, this clone is medium-sized (0.01 to 0.1%). The chain recombines TRBV12-3 or TRBV12-4 with TRBJ2-7; D is uncertain. The CDR3 covers 12 residues. The ends were cut back, 4 bases at V and 7 bases at J, with 11 bases in the middle. Here the CDR3 reads CASSSPHGEQYF. CDR3 in DNA: TGTGCCAGCAGTTCACCCCATGGGGAGCAGTACTTC.